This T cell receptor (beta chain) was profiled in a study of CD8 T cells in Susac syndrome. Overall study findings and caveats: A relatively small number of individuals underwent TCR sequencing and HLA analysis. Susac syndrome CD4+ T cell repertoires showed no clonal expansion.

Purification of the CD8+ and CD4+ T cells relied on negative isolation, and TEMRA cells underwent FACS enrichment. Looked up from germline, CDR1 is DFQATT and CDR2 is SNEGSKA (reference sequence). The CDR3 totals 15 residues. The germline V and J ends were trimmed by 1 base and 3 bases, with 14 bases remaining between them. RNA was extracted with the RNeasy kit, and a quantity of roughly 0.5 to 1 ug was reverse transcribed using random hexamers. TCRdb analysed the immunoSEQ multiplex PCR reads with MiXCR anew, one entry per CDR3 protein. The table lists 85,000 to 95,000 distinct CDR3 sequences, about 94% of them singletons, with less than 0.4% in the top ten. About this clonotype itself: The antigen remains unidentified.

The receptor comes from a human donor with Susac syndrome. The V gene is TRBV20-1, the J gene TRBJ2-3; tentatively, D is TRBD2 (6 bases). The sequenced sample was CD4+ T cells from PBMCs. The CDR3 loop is CSARAMEGNTDTQYF. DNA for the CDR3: TGCAGTGCTAGAGCAATGGAGGGTAATACAGATACGCAGTATTTT.